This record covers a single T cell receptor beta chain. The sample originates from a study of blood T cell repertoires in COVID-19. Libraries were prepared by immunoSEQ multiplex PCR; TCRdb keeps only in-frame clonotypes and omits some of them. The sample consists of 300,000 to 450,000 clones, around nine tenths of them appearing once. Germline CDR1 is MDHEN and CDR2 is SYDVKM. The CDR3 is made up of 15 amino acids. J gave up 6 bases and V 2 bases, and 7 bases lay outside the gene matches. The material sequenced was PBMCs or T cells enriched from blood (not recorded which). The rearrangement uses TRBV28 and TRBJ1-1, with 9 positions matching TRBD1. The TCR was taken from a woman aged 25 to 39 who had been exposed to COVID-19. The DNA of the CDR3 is TGTGCCAGCAGTTTAGAGGTTCGGGACAGGGCTGAAGCTTTCTTT. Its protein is CASSLEVRDRAEAFF.